The next 14 T cell receptor beta chains were all read from a single sample in a study of blood T cell repertoires in COVID-19. Method: immunoSEQ multiplex PCR; TCRdb's copy keeps in-frame clones and lacks some. The sample shows about 190,000 clones, roughly 84% of them seen only once. What was sequenced was PBMCs or T cells enriched from blood (not recorded which). These receptors all stem from a woman aged 25 to 39 who had been exposed to COVID-19.

V and J are TRBV6-5 and TRBJ1-2; no firm D call. The germline gives CDR1 MNHEY, CDR2 SVGAGI. This CDR3 comprises 12 residues. V was shortened by 7 bases and J by 2 bases, with 8 bases between the two germline ends. The CDR3 DNA follows: TGTGCCAGCAATCCGGGAAACTATGGCTACACCTTC. Residues: CASNPGNYGYTF.

The chain carries TRBV20-1 and TRBJ2-1; TRBD2 matches at 11 bases. CDR1 is DFQATT, CDR2 SNEGSKA, per germline (reference sequence). J lost 10 bases, V lost 3 bases, and 5 bases had no gene match. The CDR3 totals 13 residues. The CDR3 bases are TGCAGTGCTAGTAGCGGGGGGGCCAGGGAGCAGTTCTTC. Its protein product is CSASSGGAREQFF.

V gene TRBV7-2 combines with J gene TRBJ1-5, with unresolved D. From germline, CDR1 is SGHTA and CDR2 FQGNSA. The germline V and J ends were trimmed by 1 base and 4 bases, with 8 bases remaining between them. CDR3 length equals 14 residues. CDR3 DNA sequence: TGTGCCAGCAGCTTAGAGGCGGGGAATCAGCCCCAGCATTTT. As protein: CASSLEAGNQPQHF.

The chain has TRBV19 and TRBJ2-3, with D uncertain. This CDR3 region has 13 residues. Per germline, CDR1 LNHDA and CDR2 SQIVND (reference sequence). V lost 5 bases and J 6 bases, leaving 12 bases between the germline ends. CDR3 in DNA: TGTGCCAGTAGTGTCAGATCCCCCGATACGCAGTATTTT. This encodes CASSVRSPDTQYF.

The V call is TRBV7-9, the J call TRBJ1-5; the match to TRBD1 covers 7 bases. The CDR3 loop spans 15 amino acids. CDR1 SEHNR and CDR2 FQNEAQ come from the germline V gene (reference sequence). Trimming cost V 3 bases and J 4 bases; bases outside gene matches: 6. The CDR3 loop reads CASSLGDRENQPQHF. The CDR3, as DNA: TGTGCCAGCAGCTTGGGGGACAGAGAGAATCAGCCCCAGCATTTT.

The rearrangement joins TRBV10-3 to TRBJ1-2; D is unresolved. V lost 0 bases to trimming and J lost 8 bases, with 10 bases between them. Germline CDR1 and CDR2: ENHRY and SYGVKD. The CDR3 runs 13 residues. The chain's CDR3 is CAISESRGRGYTF. The CDR3 DNA reads TGTGCCATCAGTGAGTCCCGAGGTCGAGGCTACACCTTC.

V gene TRBV3-1 (or the pseudogene TRBV3-2) combines with J gene TRBJ1-1, with 8 bases matching TRBD1. The junction had 3 bases not matched to a gene; V was cut back by 5 bases and J by 7 bases. The germline CDR1 and CDR2 sequences are LGHDT and YNNKEL (reference sequence). CDR3 length equals 12 residues. This chain's CDR3 is CASSWTGFEAFF. CDR3 in DNA: TGTGCCAGCAGCTGGACAGGGTTTGAAGCTTTCTTT.

The rearrangement joins TRBV19 to TRBJ1-5, with a possible D match to TRBD1 (6 bases). This CDR3 spans 14 amino acids. V lost 4 bases, J lost 4 bases, and 11 bases lay in between. CDR1 LNHDA and CDR2 SQIVND come from the germline V gene (reference sequence). CDR3 amino acids: CASSSPQGNQPQHF. DNA of the CDR3: TGTGCCAGTAGTAGCCCCCAGGGGAATCAGCCCCAGCATTTT. Full variable domain (rest looked up from reference TRBV19 and TRBJ1-5): DGGITQSPKYLFRKEGQNVTLSCEQNLNHDAMYWYRQDPGQGLRLIYYSQIVNDFQKGDIAEGYSVSREKKESFPLTVTSAQKNPTAFYLCASSSPQGNQPQHFGDGTRLSIL.

This chain uses TRBV7-8 with TRBJ2-7; possible D gene TRBD2, 6 bases. V was cut by 0 bases and J by 5 bases, with 8 bases left in between. This CDR3 region has 13 residues. The germline CDR1 and CDR2 sequences are SGHVS and FQNEAQ. The CDR3 sequence is CASSLARRDEQYF. In nucleotides, the CDR3 is TGTGCCAGCAGCTTAGCGCGGAGGGACGAGCAGTACTTC.

This clone was seen once. J is TRBJ1-5 and V is TRBV30; no clear D. This CDR3 has 16 residues. With 0 bases removed from V and 0 bases from J, the gap between germline ends came to 12 bases. Germline-derived CDR1 and CDR2 are GTSNPN and SVGIG (reference sequence). This chain's CDR3 is CAWSVRGKGSNQPQHF. The CDR3 DNA sequence: TGTGCCTGGAGTGTTCGGGGAAAGGGTAGCAATCAGCCCCAGCATTTT.

The chain combines TRBV5-6 with TRBJ1-2; 9 nucleotides match TRBD1. The CDR3 sequence is 14 residues long. The germline gives CDR1 SGHDT, CDR2 YYEEEE. After removal of 7 bases from V and 6 bases from J, the junction contained 10 bases not matched to a gene. CDR3 sequence: CASGETGGWDGYTF. CDR3 DNA: TGTGCCAGCGGTGAGACAGGGGGATGGGATGGCTACACCTTC. The complete variable domain, with remaining parts taken from reference TRBV5-6 and TRBJ1-2, reads DAGVTQSPTHLIKTRGQQVTLRCSPKSGHDTVSWYQQALGQGPQFIFQYYEEEERQRGNFPDRFSGHQFPNYSSELNVNALLLGDSALYLCASGETGGWDGYTFGSGTRLTVV.

The chain carries TRBV7-9 and TRBJ1-2; 7 bases are a match to TRBD1. The trim removed 3 bases at V and 5 bases at J, leaving 6 bases unmatched. The CDR3 extends over 14 amino acids. Germline V lookup: CDR1 SEHNR, CDR2 FQNEAQ (reference sequence). CDR3 sequence reads: CASSFEGARYGYTF. The CDR3 DNA is TGTGCCAGCAGCTTTGAGGGGGCGCGGTATGGCTACACCTTC.

The CDR3, as DNA: TGTGCCAGCAGGGGCGGGGGGAACACCGGGGAGCTGTTTTTT. Protein product: CASRGGGNTGELFF. V usage is TRBV11-2 and J usage is TRBJ2-2, with 7 bases aligning to TRBD2. The CDR3 is 14 residues long. The germline V gene has CDR1 SGHAT and CDR2 FQNNGV. With 6 bases clipped from V and 1 base from J, the junction kept 2 bases outside the gene matches.

This clone was found once. The chain is built from TRBV18 and TRBJ2-3, with 8 bases lining up with TRBD2. In germline, CDR1 is KGHSH, CDR2 LQKENI. This CDR3 comprises 14 residues. Trimming took 3 bases from V and 5 from J; bases not matched to a gene: 4. CDR3 coding DNA: TGTGCCAGCTCACCGGGACTAGAGCAAGATACGCAGTATTTT. Amino acids: CASSPGLEQDTQYF. The whole variable domain, remainder taken from reference TRBV18 and TRBJ2-3, is NAGVMQNPRHLVRRRGQEARLRCSPMKGHSHVYWYRQLPEEGLKFMVYLQKENIIDESGMPKERFSAEFPKEGPSILRIQQVVRGDSAAYFCASSPGLEQDTQYFGPGTRLTVL.